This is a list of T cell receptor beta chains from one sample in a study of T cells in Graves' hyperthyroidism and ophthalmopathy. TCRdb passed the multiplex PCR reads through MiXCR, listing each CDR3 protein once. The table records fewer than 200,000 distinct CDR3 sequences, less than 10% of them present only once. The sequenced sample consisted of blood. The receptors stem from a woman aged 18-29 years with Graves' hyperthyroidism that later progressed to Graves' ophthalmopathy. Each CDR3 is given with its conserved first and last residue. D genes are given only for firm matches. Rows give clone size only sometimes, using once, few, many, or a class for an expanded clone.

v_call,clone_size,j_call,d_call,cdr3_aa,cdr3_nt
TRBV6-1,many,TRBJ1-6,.,CASAGTLSNSPLHF,TGTGCCAGCGCGGGGACATTAAGTAATTCACCCCTCCACTTT
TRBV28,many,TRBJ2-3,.,CASSLLQGAADTQYF,TGTGCCAGCAGTTTATTGCAGGGTGCGGCAGATACGCAGTATTTT
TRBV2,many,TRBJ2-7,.,CASSAGSTKSYEQYF,TGTGCCAGCAGTGCGGGGTCCACAAAATCCTACGAGCAGTACTTC
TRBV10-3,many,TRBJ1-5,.,CAISKEPDQPQHF,TGTGCCATCAGTAAGGAGCCTGATCAGCCCCAGCATTTT
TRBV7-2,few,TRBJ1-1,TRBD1,CASTKTGRKYTEAFF,TGTGCCAGCACTAAGACAGGGAGGAAGTACACTGAAGCTTTCTTT
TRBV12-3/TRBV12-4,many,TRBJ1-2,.,CASSPRTVGYTF,TGTGCCAGCAGCCCCCGGACAGTCGGCTACACCTTC
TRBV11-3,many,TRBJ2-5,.,CASSLGTGGQQETQYF,TGTGCCAGCAGCTTAGGTACTGGGGGCCAACAAGAGACCCAGTACTTC
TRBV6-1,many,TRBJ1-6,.,CASSRDAYNSPLHF,TGTGCCAGCAGTCGGGACGCTTATAATTCACCCCTCCACTTT
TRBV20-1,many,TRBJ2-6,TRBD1,CSASRDRYSGANVLTF,TGCAGTGCTAGCAGGGACAGATACTCTGGGGCCAACGTCCTGACTTTC
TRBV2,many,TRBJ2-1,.,CASTPAPGNEQFF,TGTGCCAGCACGCCAGCTCCTGGGAATGAGCAGTTCTTC
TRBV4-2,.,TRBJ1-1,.,CASSQDSGLMNTEAFF,TGTGCCAGCAGCCAAGATTCCGGGCTGATGAACACTGAAGCTTTCTTT
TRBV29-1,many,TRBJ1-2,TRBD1,CSSTTGTGNGYTF,TGCAGCTCAACCACCGGGACAGGGAATGGCTACACCTTC
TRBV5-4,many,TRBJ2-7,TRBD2,CASSGHGTSGYEQYF,TGTGCCAGCAGCGGCCACGGGACTAGCGGATACGAGCAGTACTTC
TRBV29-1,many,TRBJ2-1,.,CSVEVLRRTQFF,TGCAGCGTTGAAGTTTTAAGGAGGACGCAGTTCTTC
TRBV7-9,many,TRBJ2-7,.,CASSLWSKQVVSYEQYF,TGTGCCAGCAGCTTGTGGAGTAAGCAAGTGGTCTCCTACGAGCAGTACTTC
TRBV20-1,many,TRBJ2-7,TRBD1,CSARGPGQSYEQYF,TGCAGTGCTAGAGGCCCGGGACAGTCCTACGAGCAGTACTTC
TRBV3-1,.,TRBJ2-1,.,CASSQDQGRYNEQFF,TGTGCCAGCAGCCAAGATCAGGGGCGATACAATGAGCAGTTCTTC
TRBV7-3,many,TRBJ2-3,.,CASSLGVGDTQYF,TGTGCCAGCAGCTTAGGGGTCGGAGATACGCAGTATTTT
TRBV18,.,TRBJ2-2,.,CASSPVENTGELFF,TGTGCCAGCTCACCAGTAGAAAACACCGGGGAGCTGTTTTTT
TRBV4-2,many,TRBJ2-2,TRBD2,CASSQSRSGDPTGELFF,TGTGCCAGCAGCCAAAGTAGGAGCGGGGACCCCACCGGGGAGCTGTTTTTT
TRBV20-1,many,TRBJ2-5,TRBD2,CSARSLAGVETQYF,TGCAGTGCTAGATCCTTAGCGGGAGTAGAGACCCAGTACTTC
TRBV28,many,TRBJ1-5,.,CASSYPGERQPQHF,TGTGCCAGCAGTTATCCAGGGGAGCGTCAGCCCCAGCATTTT
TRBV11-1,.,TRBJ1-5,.,CASSFHLEYSNQPQHF,TGTGCCAGCAGCTTTCATCTGGAATATAGCAATCAGCCCCAGCATTTT
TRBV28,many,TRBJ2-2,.,CASSSWGRTNTGELFF,TGTGCCAGCAGTTCGTGGGGCAGAACGAACACCGGGGAGCTGTTTTTT
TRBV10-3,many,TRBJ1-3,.,CAISQMLGNTIYF,TGTGCCATCAGTCAAATGTTGGGAAACACCATATATTTT
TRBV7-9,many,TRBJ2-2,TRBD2,CASSPGLAANTGELFF,TGTGCCAGCAGCCCTGGACTAGCGGCGAACACCGGGGAGCTGTTTTTT
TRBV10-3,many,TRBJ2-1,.,CAISEEMSSYNEQFF,TGTGCCATCAGTGAAGAGATGAGCTCCTACAATGAGCAGTTCTTC
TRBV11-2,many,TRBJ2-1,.,CASSFESNEQFF,TGTGCCAGCAGCTTCGAGAGCAATGAGCAGTTCTTC
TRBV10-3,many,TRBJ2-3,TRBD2,CATAGAGGPRGTDTQYF,TGTGCCACCGCCGGGGCGGGGGGGCCGAGGGGCACAGATACGCAGTATTTT
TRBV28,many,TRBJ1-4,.,CASSLSGGTNEKLFF,TGTGCCAGCAGTCTGTCCGGGGGGACTAATGAAAAACTGTTTTTT
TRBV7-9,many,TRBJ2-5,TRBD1,CASSDIDRERGETQYF,TGTGCCAGCAGCGACATCGACAGGGAAAGAGGCGAGACCCAGTACTTC
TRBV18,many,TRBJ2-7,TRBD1,CASSSGTADSYEQYF,TGTGCCAGCTCATCCGGGACAGCAGACTCCTACGAGCAGTACTTC
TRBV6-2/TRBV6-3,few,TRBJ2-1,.,CASSVAGSSNEQFF,TGTGCCAGCAGCGTAGCAGGGAGTAGTAATGAGCAGTTCTTC
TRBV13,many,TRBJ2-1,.,CASSSSSVEQFF,TGTGCCAGCAGCTCTTCTAGCGTTGAGCAGTTCTTC
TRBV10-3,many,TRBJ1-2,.,CAISDPPPYGYTF,TGTGCCATCAGTGATCCGCCTCCCTATGGCTACACCTTC
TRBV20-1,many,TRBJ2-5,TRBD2,CSARDRGLAGGAETQYF,TGCAGTGCTAGAGATAGGGGACTAGCGGGAGGGGCGGAGACCCAGTACTTC
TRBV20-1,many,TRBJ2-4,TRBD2,CSARGVAGAVSIQYF,TGCAGTGCTAGAGGGGTAGCGGGGGCCGTTAGCATTCAGTACTTC
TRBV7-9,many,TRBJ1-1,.,CAGGDTEAFF,TGTGCCGGGGGGGACACTGAAGCTTTCTTT
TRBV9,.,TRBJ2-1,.,CASSVDRSSYNEQFF,TGTGCCAGCAGCGTAGACCGTAGCTCCTACAATGAGCAGTTCTTC
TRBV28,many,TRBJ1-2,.,CASRLKLGGPYGYTF,TGTGCCAGCAGACTCAAGTTAGGGGGACCCTATGGCTACACCTTC
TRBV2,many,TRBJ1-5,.,CASSEQGGSNQPQHF,TGTGCCAGCAGTGAGCAGGGTGGTAGCAATCAGCCCCAGCATTTT
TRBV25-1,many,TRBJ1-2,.,CASSEFGGGYTF,TGTGCCAGCAGTGAATTCGGTGGGGGCTACACCTTC
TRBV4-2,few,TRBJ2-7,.,CASSQDGVEQYF,TGTGCCAGCAGCCAAGATGGCGTGGAGCAGTACTTC
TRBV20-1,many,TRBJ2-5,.,CSAIPGERQETQYF,TGCAGTGCTATTCCAGGGGAGAGGCAAGAGACCCAGTACTTC
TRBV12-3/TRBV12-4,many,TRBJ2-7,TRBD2,CASSLSVREGPYEQYF,TGTGCCAGCAGTTTAAGTGTGCGGGAGGGACCCTACGAGCAGTACTTC
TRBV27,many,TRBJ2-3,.,CASSFWRSTDTQYF,TGTGCCAGCAGTTTCTGGCGGTCCACAGATACGCAGTATTTT
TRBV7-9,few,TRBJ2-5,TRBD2,CASSPMGRLAGQETQYF,TGTGCCAGCAGCCCAATGGGACGACTAGCGGGGCAAGAGACCCAGTACTTC
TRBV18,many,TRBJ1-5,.,CASSPEGGWQPQHF,TGTGCCAGCTCACCGGAGGGAGGTTGGCAGCCCCAGCATTTT